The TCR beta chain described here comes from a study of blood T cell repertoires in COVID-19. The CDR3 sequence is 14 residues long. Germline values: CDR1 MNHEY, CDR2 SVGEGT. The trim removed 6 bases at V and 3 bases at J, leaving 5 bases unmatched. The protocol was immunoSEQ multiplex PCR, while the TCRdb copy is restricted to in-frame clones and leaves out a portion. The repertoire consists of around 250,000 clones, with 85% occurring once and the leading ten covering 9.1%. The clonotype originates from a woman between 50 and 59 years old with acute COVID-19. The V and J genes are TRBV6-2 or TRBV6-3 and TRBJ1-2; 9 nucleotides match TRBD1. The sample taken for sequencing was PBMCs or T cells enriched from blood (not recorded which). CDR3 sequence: CASSPGTGHYGYTF. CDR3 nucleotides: TGTGCCAGCAGCCCGGGGACAGGGCACTATGGCTACACCTTC.